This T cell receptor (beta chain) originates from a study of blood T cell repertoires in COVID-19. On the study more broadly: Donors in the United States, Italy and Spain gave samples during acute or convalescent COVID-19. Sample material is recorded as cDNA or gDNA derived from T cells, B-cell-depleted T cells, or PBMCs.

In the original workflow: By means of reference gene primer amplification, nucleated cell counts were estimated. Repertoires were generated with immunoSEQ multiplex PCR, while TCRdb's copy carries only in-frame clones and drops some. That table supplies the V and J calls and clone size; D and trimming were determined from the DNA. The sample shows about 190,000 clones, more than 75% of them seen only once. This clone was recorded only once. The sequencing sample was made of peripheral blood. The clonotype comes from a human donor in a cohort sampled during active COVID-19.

This CDR3 is CASKGGSHSYEQYF. The CDR3 nucleotides read TGTGCCAGCAAGGGCGGGAGCCACTCCTACGAGCAGTACTTC. The chain uses TRBV27 and TRBJ2-7, with 7 nucleotides matching TRBD2. V lost 7 bases, J lost 0 bases, and 6 bases stayed unmatched. Germline V gene data show CDR1 as MNHEY and CDR2 as SMNVEV (reference sequence). This CDR3 region has 14 residues.